This T cell receptor beta chain was sequenced for a study of cytomegalovirus exposure and HLA in healthy donors. Regarding the study as a whole: Later analysis placed DRB1 highest and HLA-C lowest in TCR association rates, which differed by HLA locus. V- and J-gene trimming in TCR beta was tied to a missense DCLRE1C variant by an analysis performed later.

About this clone: Its specificity is unknown.

Germline V gives CDR1 SQVTM, CDR2 ANQGSEA. The CDR3 extends over 13 amino acids. Primers included in the PCR were 60 Vbeta and 13 Jbeta primers. The method was immunoSEQ multiplex PCR; TCRdb's version includes in-frame clones alone and lacks a portion of them. The top ten hold around 2.2% of the sample, which has some 100,000 clones, approximately 80% seen once. Source material: PBMCs. This receptor was taken from a woman aged 25 to 39 in good health and CMV-seronegative. The chain is built from TRBV29-1 and TRBJ2-5; possibly TRBD2 for D (7 bases). The J call may be in error: the DNA end matches TRBJ2-7 better. CDR3 nucleotides: TGCAGCGCCGGGGGGCGCGCGGGCTACGAGCAGTACTTC. Encoded protein: CSAGGRAGYEQYF.